This record looks at one T cell receptor (beta chain) sequence and its context. Its target is unknown. This sample was taken from a study of OX40 agonist ivuxolimab in advanced cancers. Study findings and constraints: Average numbers of expanded clones were greater in CD8+ T cells than in CD4+.

V lost 5 bases and J lost 3, with 14 bases in between. Germline assignment: CDR1 ENHRY and CDR2 SYGVKD. This CDR3 comprises 14 residues. Produced via immunoSEQ multiplex PCR; TCRdb's table is partial and in-frame only. The sample consists of about 73,000 clones, more than 85% of them appearing once. The clonotype originates from an adult with an advanced solid tumor such as melanoma, head and neck, liver or kidney cancer. The sequencing here drew on CD4+ or CD8+ T cells sorted from blood, taken in a trial of the OX40 agonist ivuxolimab. V and J are TRBV10-3 and TRBJ2-7, with D unclear. CDR3 DNA sequence: TGTGCCATCAGTAGACATGGTGAAGACTACGAGCAGTACTTC. It specifies CAISRHGEDYEQYF.